A selection of T cell receptor beta chains follows, all from one sample in a study of identifying expanded T cells in peripheral blood. The repertoire was sequenced with immunoSEQ multiplex PCR; TCRdb's copy has only in-frame clones and lacks some. The data show 95,000 to 100,000 clones, with around 90% seen just once and approximately 18% held by the top ten. The sample was blood. These receptors all come from a person aged 18-70 years in good health. CDR3s include the opening cysteine and the closing phenylalanine or tryptophan. A D gene is named only where the DNA matches it firmly. Clone size is not always given. Where it is, it says once, few, many or a class for expanded clones.

.	TRBV7-9	TRBJ2-5	.	CASSMQMGTQYF	TGTGCCAGCAGCATGCAGATGGGGACCCAGTACTTC
.	TRBV28	TRBJ2-1	.	CASSLSPLAPSYNEQFF	TGTGCCAGCAGTTTATCCCCACTAGCTCCCTCCTACAATGAGCAGTTCTTC
.	TRBV4-1	TRBJ1-2	TRBD1	CASTSDRGAYGYTF	TGCGCCAGCACATCGGACAGGGGTGCCTATGGCTACACCTTC
.	TRBV6-6	TRBJ2-3	.	CASSYDSGSTDTQYF	TGTGCCAGCAGTTACGACTCGGGGAGCACAGATACGCAGTATTTT
.	TRBV5-4	TRBJ2-7	TRBD1	CASSLLDRVYEQYF	TGTGCCAGCAGCTTGCTGGACAGGGTCTACGAGCAGTACTTC
few	TRBV7-2	TRBJ2-7	.	CASSSRYEQYF	TGTGCCAGCAGCTCGCGCTACGAGCAGTACTTC
.	TRBV5-1	TRBJ1-3	.	CASSLNIPGGPIYF	TGCGCCAGCAGCCTGAACATTCCGGGGGGCCCCATATATTTT
.	TRBV9	TRBJ2-7	.	CASSPQVGAARYEQYF	TGTGCCAGCAGCCCCCAAGTTGGAGCGGCAAGATACGAGCAGTACTTC
.	TRBV13	TRBJ2-7	.	CASSLGGGFSYEQYF	TGTGCCAGCAGCTTGGGAGGGGGGTTCTCCTACGAGCAGTACTTC
.	TRBV18	TRBJ2-7	.	CASSPLRAGSSYEQYF	TGTGCCAGCTCACCATTGAGGGCGGGGAGCTCCTACGAGCAGTACTTC
.	TRBV30	TRBJ2-3	TRBD2	CAWSSLAGRGDTQYF	TGTGCCTGGAGCTCTCTAGCGGGGCGGGGAGATACGCAGTATTTT
.	TRBV6-6	TRBJ2-7	TRBD1	CASSPRQGGNYEQYF	TGTGCCAGCAGTCCGAGACAGGGGGGGAACTACGAGCAGTACTTC
.	TRBV4-3	TRBJ2-7	.	CASSQDRLDEQYF	TGCGCCAGCAGCCAAGATCGACTGGACGAGCAGTACTTC
once	TRBV6-1	TRBJ1-2	.	CASIRTANYGYTF	TGTGCCAGCATAAGGACCGCTAACTATGGCTACACCTTC